Below are 6 T cell receptor beta chains sequenced from a single sample in a study of Graves' ophthalmopathy and Graves' hyperthyroidism. Researchers took RNA transcripts and amplified TCR beta CDR3 regions from them. After a first-round RT-PCR with HTBI primers, a second-round multiplex PCR was run. A single record per CDR3 protein comes from TCRdb applying MiXCR to the multiplex PCR reads. The sample holds about 550,000 distinct CDR3 sequences, under 40% seen once. Sequencing used peripheral blood or thyroid tissue (not recorded which). All receptors derive from an adult man with Graves' hyperthyroidism.

This clonotype showed up just a few times. CDR3 protein: CASSQGAHGRGSYEQYF. The CDR3 bases are TGTGCCAGCAGCCAAGGGGCCCACGGGCGGGGCTCCTACGAGCAGTACTTC. V gene TRBV3-1 combines with J gene TRBJ2-7, with D perhaps matching TRBD2 (6 bases). The CDR3 is made up of 17 amino acids. Trimming removed 1 base from V and 0 bases from J, with 16 bases in between. Germline V lookup: CDR1 LGHDT, CDR2 YNNKEL (reference sequence).

This clonotype was detected ten times or more. This sequence joins TRBV4-1 and TRBJ2-1, with D uncertain. The CDR3 loop spans 13 amino acids. The germline V gene encodes CDR1 MGHRA and CDR2 YSYEKL. V shed 1 base and J shed 1 base, with 2 bases lying between them. CDR3 amino acids: CASSQGSYNEQFF. CDR3 nucleotides: TGCGCCAGCAGCCAAGGATCCTACAATGAGCAGTTCTTC.

This clonotype has ten or more counts. The gene calls are TRBV10-2 and TRBJ1-5; possibly TRBD1 for D (6 bases). V was clipped by 5 bases and J by 4 bases, with 15 bases between them. The CDR3 totals 15 residues. CDR1 and CDR2 from the germline V gene are WSHSY and SAAADI. The CDR3 DNA reads as TGCGCCAGCAGTCCTACGGACAGAACTAATCAGCCCCAGCATTTT. It encodes CASSPTDRTNQPQHF.

For the CDR3, the DNA is TGTGCCAGCAGTTTCTACAGGGGGCAAGGCTACACCTTC. This translates into CASSFYRGQGYTF. This rearrangement joins TRBV28 to TRBJ1-2, with 9 bases matching TRBD1. From germline, CDR1 is MDHEN and CDR2 SYDVKM. The CDR3 covers 13 residues. The V and J ends lost 3 bases and 8 bases, in that order; junction bases with no gene match: 4.

The chain combines TRBV29-1 with TRBJ2-5; tentative D call: TRBD2 (5 bases). V lost 2 bases, J lost 7 bases, and 8 bases lay in between. The CDR3 has 11 amino acids. CDR1 SQVTM and CDR2 ANQGSEA come from the germline V gene. CDR3 DNA sequence: TGCAGCGTTGAATTACGGGGGACCCAGTACTTC. It translates to CSVELRGTQYF. Complete variable domain (other parts from reference TRBV29-1 and TRBJ2-5): SAVISQKPSRDICQRGTSLTIQCQVDSQVTMMFWYRQQPGQSLTLIATANQGSEATYESGFVIDKFPISRPNLTFSTLTVSNMSPEDSSIYLCSVELRGTQYFGPGTRLLVL.

This clonotype was counted a single time. A single base separates this from a much larger clone, so it may be a read error. The chain carries TRBV20-1 and TRBJ1-2; D unresolved. CDR1 is DFQATT, CDR2 SNEGSKA, per germline (reference sequence). The CDR3 length is 15 residues. The CDR3, as DNA: TGCAGTGCTAGTCACGACACGAGGATTAACTATGGCTGCACCTTC. Protein sequence: CSASHDTRINYGCTF.